Shown below are 27 T cell receptor beta chains from a single sample sequenced in a study of blood T cell repertoires in COVID-19. Clones were sequenced by immunoSEQ multiplex PCR, and TCRdb holds only the in-frame ones, with some missing. The sample has more than 350,000 clones; around nine tenths are singletons. The specimen was PBMCs or T cells enriched from blood (not recorded which). These receptors were obtained from a woman between 18 and 29 years old who had been exposed to COVID-19.

The chain carries TRBV9 and TRBJ2-7; 7 bases line up with TRBD2. Looked up from germline, CDR1 is SGDLS and CDR2 is YYNGEE. The CDR3 is 15 amino acids. V gave up 4 bases and J gave up 0 bases; unmatched junction bases: 7. CDR3 loop: CASSWGLSDSYEQYF. The CDR3 DNA is TGTGCCAGCAGCTGGGGACTATCAGACTCCTACGAGCAGTACTTC.

The chain has TRBV27 and TRBJ2-7, with TRBD2 matching over 13 bases. Trimming took 3 bases from V and 3 from J; bases not matched to a gene: 2. CDR3 length equals 15 residues. Germline assignment: CDR1 MNHEY and CDR2 SMNVEV (reference sequence). The chain's CDR3 is CASSFRLAGGYEQYF. The CDR3, as DNA: TGTGCCAGCAGTTTTAGACTAGCGGGGGGCTACGAGCAGTACTTC.

The genes are TRBV4-1 and TRBJ2-7; 11 nucleotides agree with TRBD1. The trim removed 3 bases at V and 4 bases at J, leaving 5 bases unmatched. Germline CDR1 and CDR2: MGHRA and YSYEKL. The CDR3 is 15 amino acids. The CDR3 sequence: CASSQKGQGVYEQYF. CDR3 nucleotide sequence: TGCGCCAGCAGCCAGAAGGGACAGGGGGTTTACGAGCAGTACTTC.

J is TRBJ2-5 and V is TRBV7-9; a weak D match, TRBD1 (6 bases). Trimming removed 4 bases at V and 4 bases at J, with 10 bases between. Germline assignment: CDR1 SEHNR and CDR2 FQNEAQ (reference sequence). The CDR3 sequence is 13 residues long. DNA for the CDR3: TGTGCCAGCAGCTACCCAGGGGTAGAGACCCAGTACTTC. Protein sequence: CASSYPGVETQYF.

This clone turned up a few times. The chain links TRBV6-5 to TRBJ1-2, with 9 nucleotides matching TRBD1. Germline-derived CDR1 and CDR2 are MNHEY and SVGAGI. Unmatched junction bases numbered 8, after V lost 4 bases and J lost 2 bases. The CDR3 length is 16 residues. CDR3 amino acids: CASSSIRTGANYGYTF. CDR3 DNA sequence: TGTGCCAGCAGTTCTATCCGGACAGGGGCGAACTATGGCTACACCTTC.

This clone was counted between two and nine times. CDR3 residues: CASSFTGAAKNIQYF. The DNA of the CDR3 is TGTGCCAGCAGTTTCACAGGGGCGGCCAAAAACATTCAGTACTTC. The chain is built from TRBV27 and TRBJ2-4; TRBD1 matches 7 bases. Germline V lookup: CDR1 MNHEY, CDR2 SMNVEV (reference sequence). V dropped 3 bases and J dropped 1; count of bases not matched to a gene: 3. The CDR3 spans 15 residues.

The chain uses TRBV6-5 and TRBJ2-7; D unclear. The V and J ends lost 6 bases and 0 bases respectively, with 15 bases between them. The CDR3 totals 15 residues. Germline loops: CDR1 MNHEY, CDR2 SVGAGI. In DNA, the CDR3 is TGTGCCAGCAGAACGGCGGCGGCAAGCTCCTACGAGCAGTACTTC. Amino acid sequence: CASRTAAASSYEQYF.

The table lists this clone with a count of one. The V call is TRBV7-8, the J call TRBJ1-2; 8 bases line up with TRBD1. The J segment lost 1 base and the V segment lost 5 bases, leaving 9 bases of the junction unmatched. The length of the CDR3 is 16 residues. Per the germline V gene, CDR1 is SGHVS and CDR2 is FQNEAQ. This CDR3 reads CASSHWGQENNYGYTF. The CDR3 coding sequence is TGTGCCAGCAGCCATTGGGGACAGGAAAATAACTATGGCTACACCTTC.

The chain joins TRBV6-6 to TRBJ1-5; TRBD1 aligns across 8 bases. Germline V CDR1 and CDR2: MNHNY, SVGAGI (reference sequence). The CDR3 is made up of 14 amino acids. The trim removed 5 bases at V and 7 bases at J, leaving 7 bases unmatched. The CDR3 spells CASSLDRVDQPQHF. CDR3 sequence (DNA): TGTGCCAGCAGTCTGGACAGGGTGGACCAGCCCCAGCATTTT.

The J gene is TRBJ2-5, the V gene TRBV11-2; D gene uncertain. The CDR3 contains 11 residues. The ends were cut back, 8 bases at V and 2 bases at J, with 6 bases in the middle. Germline lookup yields CDR1 SGHAT and CDR2 FQNNGV. CDR3 sequence reads: CASGPQETQYF. Here the CDR3 DNA reads TGTGCCAGCGGCCCGCAAGAGACCCAGTACTTC.

This clone was observed a handful of times. The J gene is TRBJ2-3, the V gene TRBV25-1, with D perhaps TRBD2 (5 bases). Germline V gene sequence: CDR1 MGHDK, CDR2 SYGVNS. V lost 3 bases and J 2 bases, leaving 9 bases between the germline ends. The CDR3 loop spans 14 amino acids. CDR3 sequence: CASSDSGYTDTQYF. In DNA form, the CDR3 reads TGTGCCAGCAGTGATTCGGGATACACAGATACGCAGTATTTT.

The V call is TRBV14, the J call TRBJ1-1; D is undetermined. V lost 3 bases to trimming and J lost 6 bases, with 11 bases between them. The germline CDR1 and CDR2 sequences are SGHDN and FVKESK. CDR3 length: 13 residues. The CDR3 DNA follows: TGTGCCAGCAGCCATAATTCTGGCTCTGAAGCTTTCTTT. Amino acid sequence: CASSHNSGSEAFF.

The chain joins TRBV5-1 to TRBJ2-7, with TRBD1 matching over 8 bases. Germline values: CDR1 SGHRS, CDR2 YFSETQ. The CDR3 covers 14 residues. J gave up 2 bases and V 0 bases, and 1 base lay outside the gene matches. The CDR3 coding sequence is TGCGCCAGCAGCTTGGGGACAGGGACCTACGAGCAGTACTTC. Translation gives CASSLGTGTYEQYF.

The CDR3 nucleotides are TGTGCCAGCAGCTTGATAAGGGAGGTAGAGACCCAGTACTTC. This sequence encodes CASSLIREVETQYF. The chain links TRBV5-6 to TRBJ2-5; D is possibly TRBD2 (6 bases). In germline, CDR1 is SGHDT, CDR2 YYEEEE. This CDR3 is built from 14 residues. V was pared by 1 base and J by 4 bases, with 11 bases between.

The V call is TRBV6-5, the J call TRBJ1-5; a possible D gene is TRBD1 (6 bases). This CDR3 comprises 12 residues. The V gene lost 7 bases and the J gene lost 7 bases, with 11 bases spanning the gap. Germline V gene lookup returns CDR1 MNHEY and CDR2 SVGAGI. CDR3 sequence (DNA): TGTGCCAGCAACAGGGTGGGCCAGCCCCAGCATTTT. Translated: CASNRVGQPQHF.

The chain carries TRBV11-2 and TRBJ2-3, with D uncertain. This CDR3 is 14 amino acids long. V lost 1 base to trimming and J lost 6 bases, with 11 bases between them. Germline values: CDR1 SGHAT, CDR2 FQNNGV. CDR3: CASSLGPRLDTQYF. CDR3 DNA: TGTGCCAGCAGCTTAGGGCCCCGCCTGGATACGCAGTATTTT.

This clone occurred once. V and J are TRBV4-1 and TRBJ2-3; 9 positions agree with TRBD2. The CDR3 is made up of 14 amino acids. Germline V gene lookup returns CDR1 MGHRA and CDR2 YSYEKL. V shed 5 bases and J 4 bases; nucleotides not matched to a gene: 4. The CDR3, as DNA: TGCGCCAGCAGCTATCGGACTAGCGCAGATACGCAGTATTTT. Translating it yields CASSYRTSADTQYF.

The chain recombines TRBV30 with TRBJ2-7; 10 bases are a match to TRBD2. CDR3 size: 17 residues. Trimming cost V 0 bases and J 2 bases; bases outside gene matches: 10. Germline-derived CDR1 and CDR2 are GTSNPN and SVGIG (reference sequence). CDR3 sequence reads: CAWSVISSGGRTYEQYF. For the CDR3, the DNA is TGTGCCTGGAGTGTAATATCTAGCGGGGGACGCACCTACGAGCAGTACTTC.

The rearrangement links TRBV28 to TRBJ1-4; D is unclear. Germline V gene sequence: CDR1 MDHEN, CDR2 SYDVKM. The V end was cut by 3 bases, the J end by 6 bases, with 14 bases between. The CDR3 extends over 15 amino acids. In DNA, the CDR3 is TGTGCCAGCAGTTTTTCCGGGAGTGAGGATGAAAAACTGTTTTTT. It encodes CASSFSGSEDEKLFF.

The genes are TRBV5-6 and TRBJ1-1; D not resolved. The V gene lost 4 bases and the J gene lost 4 bases, with 14 bases spanning the gap. CDR3 size: 14 residues. Per germline, CDR1 SGHDT and CDR2 YYEEEE. CDR3 loop: CASSPVGSPTEAFF. The CDR3 coding sequence is TGTGCCAGCAGCCCTGTCGGGAGCCCCACTGAAGCTTTCTTT.

The CDR3 loop is CASRSGASGANVLTF. Here the CDR3 DNA reads TGTGCCAGCAGATCTGGGGCCTCTGGGGCCAACGTCCTGACTTTC. The chain employs TRBV5-4 and TRBJ2-6; TRBD1 might be the D (5 bases). V was cut by 5 bases and J by 0 bases, with 9 bases left in between. CDR3 length equals 15 residues. Germline CDR1 SGHNT, CDR2 YYREEE (reference sequence).

The J gene is TRBJ2-2, the V gene TRBV10-3; TRBD2 matches 12 bases. Germline lookup yields CDR1 ENHRY and CDR2 SYGVKD. The CDR3 length is 17 residues. V shed 5 bases and J 3 bases; nucleotides not matched to a gene: 7. CDR3 amino acids: CAISRTSGMSDTGELFF. The CDR3 nucleotides are TGTGCCATCAGTAGGACTAGCGGGATGAGTGACACCGGGGAGCTGTTTTTT.

This chain uses TRBV5-6 with TRBJ1-6, with 8 positions matching TRBD1. The CDR3 is made up of 14 amino acids. CDR1 is SGHDT and CDR2 is YYEEEE in the germline V gene. J gave up 8 bases and V 2 bases, and 3 bases lay outside the gene matches. The CDR3 sequence: CASSFPTGDSPLHF. The CDR3 DNA follows: TGTGCCAGCAGCTTCCCGACAGGGGATTCACCCCTCCACTTT.

The V and J genes are TRBV6-5 and TRBJ2-3; 13 nucleotides line up with TRBD2. The CDR3 extends over 15 amino acids. V lost 4 bases to trimming and J lost 4 bases; unmatched junction nucleotides: 2. Germline CDR1 is MNHEY and CDR2 is SVGAGI. The CDR3 DNA reads TGTGCCAGCAGTTGGACTAGCGGGAGATCAGATACGCAGTATTTT. Protein: CASSWTSGRSDTQYF.

This clone appeared a single time. The J gene is TRBJ1-2, the V gene TRBV7-9; weak D call: TRBD1 (5 bases). Trimming cost V 6 bases and J 8 bases, with 10 bases left between them. CDR3 size: 11 residues. CDR1 and CDR2 from the germline V gene are SEHNR and FQNEAQ (reference sequence). The DNA for the CDR3 is TGTGCCAGCAGACAGGTAGACGGCTACACCTTC. Protein product: CASRQVDGYTF.

The rearrangement uses TRBV2 and TRBJ1-4; 11 bases are a match to TRBD1. CDR1 is SNHLY, CDR2 FYNNEI, per germline. The junction had 14 bases not matched to a gene; V was cut back by 3 bases and J by 8 bases. The length of the CDR3 is 18 residues. This chain's CDR3 is CASSERTGGVKSSEKLFF. The CDR3, as DNA: TGTGCCAGCAGTGAGCGGACAGGGGGCGTAAAGTCAAGCGAAAAACTGTTTTTT.

The sample holds a few counts of this clone. This chain connects TRBV30 to TRBJ1-1; weak D call: TRBD1 (5 bases). Germline V gene lookup returns CDR1 GTSNPN and CDR2 SVGIG (reference sequence). Trimming shortened V by 0 bases and J by 1 base, and 9 bases separated the two germline ends. CDR3 length: 14 residues. The CDR3 coding sequence is TGTGCCTGGAGTGTGTGGGGGGGGAACACTGAAGCTTTCTTT. Amino acid sequence: CAWSVWGGNTEAFF. The full variable domain, completed using reference TRBV30 and TRBJ1-1, is SQTIHQWPATLVQPVGSPLSLECTVEGTSNPNLYWYRQAAGRGLQLLFYSVGIGQISSEVPQNLSASRPQDRQFILSSKKLLLSDSGFYLCAWSVWGGNTEAFFGQGTRLTVV.